This TCR beta chain was identified during a study of blood T cell repertoires in COVID-19. At the level of the study: From the United States, Italy and Spain came samples of acute and convalescent COVID-19. T cells, B-cell-depleted T cells, or PBMCs supplied cDNA or gDNA.

The germline V gene encodes CDR1 SGHTA and CDR2 FQGNSA. Germline trimming cut 2 bases from V and 7 bases from J; bases unmatched to any gene: 5. This CDR3 comprises 14 residues. Authors' methods: Estimation of nucleated cell counts relied on the amplification of reference gene primers. Using immunoSEQ multiplex PCR, the repertoire was profiled, and TCRdb retains in-frame clones only, with some absent. The V and J calls and the clone size are those of that table, but D and trimming were determined from the DNA. The sample holds fewer than 200,000 clones, 88% seen once. The chain joins TRBV7-2 to TRBJ2-7, with 10 positions matching TRBD1. Specimen: peripheral blood. The receptor was isolated from a man aged 50-59 years who had recovered from COVID-19. CDR3 in amino acids: CASSLRQGAEEQYF. The CDR3 region has the DNA TGTGCCAGCAGCTTACGACAGGGGGCAGAAGAGCAGTACTTC.